Presented here are 18 T cell receptor beta chains from one specimen sequenced in a study of cytomegalovirus exposure and HLA in healthy donors. The protocol was immunoSEQ multiplex PCR, while the TCRdb copy is restricted to in-frame clones and leaves out a portion. The sample records about 120,000 clones, around 85% being singletons. Sequenced material: PBMCs. The receptor source for this set is a woman in her 30s in good health and CMV-seronegative.

The chain employs TRBV27 and TRBJ2-7, with 9 bases aligning to TRBD1. The CDR3 loop spans 15 amino acids. Germline-derived CDR1 and CDR2 are MNHEY and SMNVEV (reference sequence). With V trimmed by 1 base and J by 2 bases, 3 bases remained unmatched. In nucleotides, the CDR3 is TGTGCCAGCAGTTTATATCGGACAGGGGCCTACGAGCAGTACTTC. It codes for CASSLYRTGAYEQYF.

This clone was picked up one time. The V gene is TRBV19, the J gene TRBJ2-5, with 9 bases aligning to TRBD1. The CDR3 has 17 residues. V dropped 4 bases and J dropped 2; count of bases not matched to a gene: 11. Germline CDR1 LNHDA, CDR2 SQIVND (reference sequence). For the CDR3, the DNA is TGTGCCAGTAGTACGCAACACGGACAGGGGTTTCAAGAGACCCAGTACTTC. The encoded protein is CASSTQHGQGFQETQYF.

This chain joins TRBV6-5 and TRBJ2-3, with unresolved D. The germline V and J ends were trimmed by 0 bases and 2 bases, with 12 bases remaining between them. CDR3 length: 16 amino acids. The germline gives CDR1 MNHEY, CDR2 SVGAGI. The CDR3 coding sequence is TGTGCCAGCAGTTACTCATCCGGGTCTAACACAGATACGCAGTATTTT. Residues: CASSYSSGSNTDTQYF.

The rearrangement links TRBV18 to TRBJ1-2, with 8 bases aligning to TRBD1. The CDR3 has 15 residues. Germline V gives CDR1 KGHSH, CDR2 LQKENI. Trimming at V came to 2 bases and at J to 8 bases, leaving 10 bases not matched to a gene. The DNA of the CDR3 is TGTGCCAGCTCACCAAGGGACAGGTTTGAAGAAGGCTACACCTTC. The encoded protein is CASSPRDRFEEGYTF.

The rearrangement joins TRBV6-6 to TRBJ2-5; 9 bases are a match to TRBD2. CDR1 MNHNY and CDR2 SVGAGI come from the germline V gene (reference sequence). The CDR3 sequence is 15 residues long. V dropped 6 bases and J dropped 5; count of bases not matched to a gene: 10. The CDR3 spells CASSPPERGDETQYF. The CDR3 DNA sequence: TGTGCCAGCAGCCCACCGGAGCGGGGGGACGAGACCCAGTACTTC.

This clone has a single count. This rearrangement joins TRBV19 to TRBJ1-1; tentative D call: TRBD1 (6 bases). Trimming took 3 bases from V and 3 from J, leaving 14 bases between them. Germline values: CDR1 LNHDA, CDR2 SQIVND (reference sequence). CDR3 size: 15 residues. CDR3 in DNA: TGTGCCAGTAGTATCCCCGGTGGGGGCTACACTGAAGCTTTCTTT. Protein sequence: CASSIPGGGYTEAFF.

The chain is built from TRBV7-9 and TRBJ2-1, with TRBD2 identical over 9 bases. With 5 bases clipped from V and 4 bases from J, the junction kept 9 bases outside the gene matches. Germline loops: CDR1 SEHNR, CDR2 FQNEAQ (reference sequence). There are 16 residues in the CDR3. CDR3: CASSPIAGLAYNEQFF. Written as DNA, the CDR3 is TGTGCCAGCAGCCCAATAGCCGGACTAGCGTACAATGAGCAGTTCTTC.

The V call is TRBV5-1, the J call TRBJ1-4, with D possibly being TRBD1 (6 bases). V lost 1 base and J 4 bases, leaving 14 bases between the germline ends. Germline values: CDR1 SGHRS, CDR2 YFSETQ. This CDR3 spans 16 amino acids. The CDR3 spells CASSLTRQAGNEKLFF. CDR3 DNA: TGCGCCAGCAGCTTGACAAGACAGGCGGGTAATGAAAAACTGTTTTTT.

The genes are TRBV7-2 and TRBJ2-7; TRBD1 agrees at 7 bases. Germline V lookup: CDR1 SGHTA, CDR2 FQGNSA. CDR3 length equals 15 residues. Trimming took 5 bases from V and 4 from J; bases not matched to a gene: 11. CDR3 region: CASSPGDRNFYEQYF. CDR3 bases: TGTGCCAGCAGCCCAGGGGACAGAAACTTTTACGAGCAGTACTTC.

The J gene is TRBJ2-3, the V gene TRBV11-2; 9 bases are a match to TRBD2. CDR3 size: 16 residues. Germline V gene lookup returns CDR1 SGHAT and CDR2 FQNNGV. The V and J ends lost 2 bases and 3 bases, in that order; junction bases with no gene match: 6. CDR3 in DNA: TGTGCCAGCAGCTTATGGCCTAGCGGGGAGACAGATACGCAGTATTTT. Protein: CASSLWPSGETDTQYF. The variable domain in full, with the rest retrieved from reference TRBV11-2 and TRBJ2-3, is EAGVAQSPRYKIIEKRQSVAFWCNPISGHATLYWYQQILGQGPKLLIQFQNNGVVDDSQLPKDRFSAERLKGVDSTLKIQPAKLEDSAVYLCASSLWPSGETDTQYFGPGTRLTVL.

V is TRBV20-1 and J is TRBJ2-1; TRBD2 aligns across 7 bases. Germline V lookup: CDR1 DFQATT, CDR2 SNEGSKA (reference sequence). The CDR3 runs 11 residues. The V and J ends lost 6 bases and 7 bases, in that order; junction bases with no gene match: 3. The CDR3 DNA sequence: TGCAGTGCCCCCGGGGGGAATGAGCAGTTCTTC. This gives the protein CSAPGGNEQFF.

CDR3 in amino acids: CASSFQGGRGTEAFF. CDR3 nucleotides: TGCGCCAGCAGCTTCCAGGGGGGAAGAGGCACTGAAGCTTTCTTT. The V call is TRBV5-1, the J call TRBJ1-1; 7 positions match TRBD1. The CDR3 extends over 15 amino acids. CDR1 is SGHRS and CDR2 is YFSETQ in the germline V gene. With 2 bases clipped from V and 4 bases from J, the junction kept 8 bases outside the gene matches.

The gene calls are TRBV19 and TRBJ2-7; D gene ambiguous. The length of the CDR3 is 11 residues. Germline V gene sequence: CDR1 LNHDA, CDR2 SQIVND (reference sequence). With 5 bases removed from V and 6 bases from J, the gap between germline ends came to 8 bases. CDR3 amino acids: CASSSTSEQYF. The DNA for the CDR3 is TGTGCCAGTAGTTCCACTTCCGAGCAGTACTTC.

The rearrangement joins TRBV4-1 to TRBJ2-7; TRBD2 agrees at 8 bases. The J segment lost 3 bases and the V segment lost 3 bases, leaving 7 bases of the junction unmatched. CDR1 is MGHRA, CDR2 YSYEKL, per germline. This CDR3 spans 15 amino acids. CDR3 sequence reads: CASSQTSGGVYEQYF. The CDR3 nucleotides read TGCGCCAGCAGCCAGACAAGCGGGGGAGTCTACGAGCAGTACTTC.

This clone has just one count. The chain is built from TRBV6-5 and TRBJ2-3, with a tentative D call TRBD1 (6 bases). The CDR3 contains 16 residues. The germline V gene has CDR1 MNHEY and CDR2 SVGAGI. Trimming shortened V by 4 bases and J by 3 bases, and 17 bases separated the two germline ends. The CDR3 sequence is CASSFGRGVRTDTQYF. The CDR3, as DNA: TGTGCCAGCAGTTTTGGCAGGGGTGTCCGGACAGATACGCAGTATTTT.

A few counts support this clone. V is TRBV4-3 and J is TRBJ2-7, with a weak D call TRBD2 (5 bases). Germline lookup yields CDR1 LGHNA and CDR2 YSLEER. V lost 2 bases and J 1 base, leaving 9 bases between the germline ends. This CDR3 has 14 residues. The CDR3 DNA reads TGCGCCAGCAGCCAATTGCGAGGGTCCTACGAGCAGTACTTC. This gives the protein CASSQLRGSYEQYF.

The chain has TRBV7-9 and TRBJ1-2; 7 nucleotides agree with TRBD1. Germline CDR1 reads SEHNR; CDR2 reads FQNEAQ (reference sequence). Trimming cost V 1 base and J 8 bases; bases outside gene matches: 13. The CDR3 sequence is 16 residues long. In nucleotides, the CDR3 is TGTGCCAGCAGCTTAGGGTTGACAGGGTCTAAGTTCGGCTACACCTTC. The encoded protein is CASSLGLTGSKFGYTF.

About this clone: One end of the junction is discordant with germline, which a read error may explain. The chain combines TRBV10-3 with TRBJ2-1, with 7 bases fitting TRBD2. Germline V gene data show CDR1 as ENHRY and CDR2 as SYGVKD. The CDR3 has 13 amino acids. The CDR3 here is CALSASGHNEQFF. In DNA, the CDR3 is TGTGCCCTCAGTGCTAGCGGACACAATGAGCAGTTCTTC.